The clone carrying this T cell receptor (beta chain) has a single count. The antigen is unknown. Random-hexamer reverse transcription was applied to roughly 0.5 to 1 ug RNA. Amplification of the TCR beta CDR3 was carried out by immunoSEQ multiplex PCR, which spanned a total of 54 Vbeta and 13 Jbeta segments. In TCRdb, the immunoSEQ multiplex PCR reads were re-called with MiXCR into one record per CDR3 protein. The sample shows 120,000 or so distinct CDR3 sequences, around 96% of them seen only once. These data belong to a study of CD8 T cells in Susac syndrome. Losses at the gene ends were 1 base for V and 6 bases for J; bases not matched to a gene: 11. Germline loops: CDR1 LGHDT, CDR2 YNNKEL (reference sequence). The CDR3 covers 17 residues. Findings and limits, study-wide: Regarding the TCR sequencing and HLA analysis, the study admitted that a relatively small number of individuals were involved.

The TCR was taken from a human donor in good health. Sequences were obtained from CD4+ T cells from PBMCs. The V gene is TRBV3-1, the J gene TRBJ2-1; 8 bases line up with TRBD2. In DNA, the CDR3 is TGTGCCAGCAGCCAAGTCAGGGCGGGAGGAAATCCCAATGAGCAGTTCTTC. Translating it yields CASSQVRAGGNPNEQFF.